This T cell receptor (beta chain) was captured in a study of response to subunit inactivated influenza vaccine. Study-level points and caveats: The authors put forward the suggestion that each seasonal influenza vaccination may bring in only a limited number of new T cells.

TCRdb re-derived calls from the RT-PCR reads in MiXCR, one entry per CDR3 protein. The table has about 650,000 distinct CDR3 sequences, 15% to 18% seen once; the top ten hold approximately 10%. This clonotype was counted only a few times. The antigen remains undetermined. Germline V lookup: CDR1 SGHVS, CDR2 FNYEAQ. This CDR3 has 17 amino acids. The V gene end was trimmed by 0 bases and the J gene end by 4 bases; junction bases not matched to a gene: 8. Material: PBMCs from blood, obtained 11 to 12 days after vaccination. V usage is TRBV7-6 and J usage is TRBJ2-3; 9 nucleotides agree with TRBD2. The clonotype originates from a man between 50 and 59 years old who received an inactivated influenza vaccine. CDR3 nucleotides: TGTGCCAGCAGCTTAGCCCTTAGCGGGAGTCGCCCAGATACGCAGTATTTT. Amino acid sequence: CASSLALSGSRPDTQYF.